Sequencing of this TCR beta chain was carried out in a study of early T cells in non-severe SARS-CoV-2 infection. This clonotype was recorded many times. Its antigen is unidentified. TCRdb used MiXCR to reprocess the 5' RACE reads, holding one entry per CDR3 protein. The data show 48,000 or so distinct CDR3 sequences, approximately 6% seen once. With V trimmed by 7 bases and J by 6 bases, 16 bases remained unmatched. The germline V gene encodes CDR1 SGHRS and CDR2 YFSETQ. The CDR3 runs to 17 residues. General study results and limits: VDJdb-based matching was biased toward anti-spike CD8 responses and missed private and CD4 specificities.

The chain joins TRBV5-1 to TRBJ2-7; 13 bases line up with TRBD2. The receptor comes from an adult who was a healthcare worker with PCR-confirmed SARS-CoV-2 infection or an uninfected control (not recorded which). The sample consisted of whole blood, taken at baseline. CDR3 sequence reads: CASSPVLAGGRQVEQYF. The CDR3 DNA sequence: TGCGCCAGCTCCCCCGTACTAGCGGGAGGGAGGCAGGTCGAGCAGTACTTC.